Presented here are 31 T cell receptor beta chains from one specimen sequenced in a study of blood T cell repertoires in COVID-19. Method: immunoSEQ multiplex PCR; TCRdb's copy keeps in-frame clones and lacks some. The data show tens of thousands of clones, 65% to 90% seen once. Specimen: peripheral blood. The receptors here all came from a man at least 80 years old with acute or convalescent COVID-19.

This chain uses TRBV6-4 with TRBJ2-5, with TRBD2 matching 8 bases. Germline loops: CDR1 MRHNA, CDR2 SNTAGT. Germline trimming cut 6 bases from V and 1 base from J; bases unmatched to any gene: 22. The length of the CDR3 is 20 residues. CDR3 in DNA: TGTGCCAGCAGGGGACGCCAGACGAGTATCTCGGCGGGAGGCCAAGAGACCCAGTACTTC. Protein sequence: CASRGRQTSISAGGQETQYF.

This CDR3 is CASSGPRLARQETQYF. In nucleotides, the CDR3 is TGCGCCAGCAGTGGGCCCCGACTAGCGCGACAAGAGACCCAGTACTTC. The chain combines TRBV10-2 with TRBJ2-5; TRBD2 agrees at 8 bases. Germline V gives CDR1 WSHSY, CDR2 SAAADI. With V trimmed by 4 bases and J by 2 bases, 9 bases remained unmatched. The CDR3 runs 16 residues.

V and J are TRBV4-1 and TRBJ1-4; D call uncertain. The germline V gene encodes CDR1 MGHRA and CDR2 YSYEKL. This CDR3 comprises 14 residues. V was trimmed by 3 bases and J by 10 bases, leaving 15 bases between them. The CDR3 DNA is TGCGCCAGCAGCCAGGGGTCCTTGGCGGGAAAACTGTTTTTT. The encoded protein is CASSQGSLAGKLFF.

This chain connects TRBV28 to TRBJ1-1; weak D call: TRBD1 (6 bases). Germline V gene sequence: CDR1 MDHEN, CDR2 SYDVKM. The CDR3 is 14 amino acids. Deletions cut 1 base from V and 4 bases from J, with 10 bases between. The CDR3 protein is CASSLSLRGTEAFF. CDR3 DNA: TGTGCCAGCAGTTTATCACTCAGGGGCACTGAAGCTTTCTTT.

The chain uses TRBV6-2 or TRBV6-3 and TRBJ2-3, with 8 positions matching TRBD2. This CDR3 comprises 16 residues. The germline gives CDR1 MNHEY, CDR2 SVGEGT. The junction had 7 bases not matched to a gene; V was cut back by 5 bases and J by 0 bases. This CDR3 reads CASSQREPSSTDTQYF. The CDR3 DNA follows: TGTGCCAGCAGTCAGCGGGAGCCCTCTAGCACAGATACGCAGTATTTT.

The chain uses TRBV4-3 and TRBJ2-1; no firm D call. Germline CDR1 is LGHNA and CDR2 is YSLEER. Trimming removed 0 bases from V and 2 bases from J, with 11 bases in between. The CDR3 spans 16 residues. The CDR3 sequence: CASSQDHSYPYNEQFF. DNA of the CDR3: TGCGCCAGCAGCCAAGACCACAGCTATCCCTACAATGAGCAGTTCTTC.

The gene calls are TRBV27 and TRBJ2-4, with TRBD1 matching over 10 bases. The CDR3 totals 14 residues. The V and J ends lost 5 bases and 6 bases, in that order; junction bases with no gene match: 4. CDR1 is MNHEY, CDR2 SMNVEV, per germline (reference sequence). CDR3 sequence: CASSAGTGVNIQYF. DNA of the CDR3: TGTGCCAGCAGTGCCGGGACAGGGGTAAACATTCAGTACTTC.

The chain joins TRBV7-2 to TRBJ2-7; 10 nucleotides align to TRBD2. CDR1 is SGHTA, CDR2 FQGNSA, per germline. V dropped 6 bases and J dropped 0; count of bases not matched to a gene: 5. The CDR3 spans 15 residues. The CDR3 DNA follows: TGTGCCAGCAGGCAACTAGCGGGGAGCTCCTACGAGCAGTACTTC. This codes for CASRQLAGSSYEQYF. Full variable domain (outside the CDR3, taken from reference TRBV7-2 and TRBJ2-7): GAGVSQSPSNKVTEKGKDVELRCDPISGHTALYWYRQSLGQGLEFLIYFQGNSAPDKSGLPSDRFSAERTGGSVSTLTIQRTQQEDSAVYLCASRQLAGSSYEQYFGPGTRLTVT.

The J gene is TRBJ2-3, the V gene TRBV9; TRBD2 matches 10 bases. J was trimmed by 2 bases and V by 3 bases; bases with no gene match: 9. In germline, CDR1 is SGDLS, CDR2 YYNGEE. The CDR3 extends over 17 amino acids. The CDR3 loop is CASSAYRTSGITDTQYF. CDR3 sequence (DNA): TGTGCCAGCAGCGCATACCGGACTAGCGGCATCACAGATACGCAGTATTTT. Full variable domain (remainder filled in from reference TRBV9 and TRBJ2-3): DSGVTQTPKHLITATGQRVTLRCSPRSGDLSVYWYQQSLDQGLQFLIQYYNGEERAKGNILERFSAQQFPDLHSELNLSSLELGDSALYFCASSAYRTSGITDTQYFGPGTRLTVL.

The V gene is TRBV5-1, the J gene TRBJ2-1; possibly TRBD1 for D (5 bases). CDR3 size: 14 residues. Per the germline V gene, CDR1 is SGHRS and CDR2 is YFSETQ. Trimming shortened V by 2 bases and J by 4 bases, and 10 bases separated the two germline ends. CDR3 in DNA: TGCGCCAGCAGCTTAGGCCAGGGTTACAATGAGCAGTTCTTC. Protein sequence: CASSLGQGYNEQFF.

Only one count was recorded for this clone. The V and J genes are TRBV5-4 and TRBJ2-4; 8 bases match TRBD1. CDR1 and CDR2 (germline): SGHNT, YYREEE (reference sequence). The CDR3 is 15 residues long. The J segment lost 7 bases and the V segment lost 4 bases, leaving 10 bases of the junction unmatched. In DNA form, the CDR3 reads TGTGCCAGCAGCGACGGACAGGGCGGGTCGAACATTCAGTACTTC. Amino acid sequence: CASSDGQGGSNIQYF.

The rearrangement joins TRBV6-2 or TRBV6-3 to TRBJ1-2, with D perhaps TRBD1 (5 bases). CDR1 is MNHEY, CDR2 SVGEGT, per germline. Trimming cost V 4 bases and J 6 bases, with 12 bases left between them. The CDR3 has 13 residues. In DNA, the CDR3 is TGTGCCAGCAGTTGGACACCCGCTAATGGCTACACCTTC. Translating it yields CASSWTPANGYTF.

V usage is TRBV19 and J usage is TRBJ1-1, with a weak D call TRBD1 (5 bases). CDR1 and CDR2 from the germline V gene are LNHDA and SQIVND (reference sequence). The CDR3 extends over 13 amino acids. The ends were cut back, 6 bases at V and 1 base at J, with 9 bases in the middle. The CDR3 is CASSQGWNTEAFF. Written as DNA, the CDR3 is TGTGCCAGTAGCCAGGGATGGAACACTGAAGCTTTCTTT.

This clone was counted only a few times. This chain's CDR3 is CASSLDRGLAYEQFF. The CDR3 DNA reads TGTGCCAGCAGCTTAGATAGGGGACTAGCATATGAGCAGTTCTTC. The V gene is TRBV11-2, the J gene TRBJ2-1; 9 bases are a match to TRBD2. This CDR3 spans 15 amino acids. Germline V gene sequence: CDR1 SGHAT, CDR2 FQNNGV. V shed 0 bases and J 8 bases; nucleotides not matched to a gene: 5.

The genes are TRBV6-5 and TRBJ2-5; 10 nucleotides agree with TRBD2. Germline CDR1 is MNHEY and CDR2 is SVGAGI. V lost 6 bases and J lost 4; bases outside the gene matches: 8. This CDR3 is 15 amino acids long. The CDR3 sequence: CASRRAGGPRETQYF. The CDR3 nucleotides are TGTGCCAGCAGGAGAGCGGGAGGGCCTCGAGAGACCCAGTACTTC.

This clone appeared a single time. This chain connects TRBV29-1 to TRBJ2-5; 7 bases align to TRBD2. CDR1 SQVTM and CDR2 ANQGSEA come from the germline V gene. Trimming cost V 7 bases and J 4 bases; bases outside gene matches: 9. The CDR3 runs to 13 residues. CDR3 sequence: CSGREGGRETQYF. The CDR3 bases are TGCAGCGGCCGTGAGGGCGGGAGAGAGACCCAGTACTTC.

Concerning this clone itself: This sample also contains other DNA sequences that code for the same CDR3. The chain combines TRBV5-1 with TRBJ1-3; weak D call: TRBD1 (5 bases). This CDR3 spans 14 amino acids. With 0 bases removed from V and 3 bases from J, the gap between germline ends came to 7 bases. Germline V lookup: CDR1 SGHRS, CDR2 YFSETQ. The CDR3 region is CASSLVGLGNTIYF. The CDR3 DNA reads TGCGCCAGCAGCTTGGTGGGGCTTGGAAACACCATATATTTT.

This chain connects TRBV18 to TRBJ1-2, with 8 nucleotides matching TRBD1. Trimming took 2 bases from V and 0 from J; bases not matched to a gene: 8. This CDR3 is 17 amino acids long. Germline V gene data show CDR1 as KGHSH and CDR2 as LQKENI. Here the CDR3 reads CASSPSAGTGPNYGYTF. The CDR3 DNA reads TGTGCCAGCTCACCAAGCGCCGGGACAGGTCCTAACTATGGCTACACCTTC.

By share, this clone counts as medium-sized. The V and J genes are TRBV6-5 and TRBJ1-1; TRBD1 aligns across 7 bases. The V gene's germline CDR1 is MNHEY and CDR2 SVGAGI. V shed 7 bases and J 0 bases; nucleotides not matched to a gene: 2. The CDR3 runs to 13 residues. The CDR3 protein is CASNRGLNTEAFF. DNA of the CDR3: TGTGCCAGCAACAGGGGATTGAACACTGAAGCTTTCTTT.

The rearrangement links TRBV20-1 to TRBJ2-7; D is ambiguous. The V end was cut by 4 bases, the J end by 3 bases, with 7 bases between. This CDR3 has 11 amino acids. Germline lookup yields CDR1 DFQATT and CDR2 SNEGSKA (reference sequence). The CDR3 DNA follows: TGCAGTGCTACCAGTCTCTACGAGCAGTACTTC. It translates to CSATSLYEQYF.

The CDR3 protein is CASGLSPDRGAYEQYF. CDR3 nucleotide sequence: TGTGCTAGTGGTTTGTCCCCGGACAGAGGGGCCTACGAGCAGTACTTC. The chain uses TRBV12-5 and TRBJ2-7, with D maybe TRBD1 (6 bases). V shed 2 bases and J shed 2 bases, with 16 bases lying between them. CDR1 LGHNT and CDR2 FRNRAP come from the germline V gene. The CDR3 contains 16 residues.

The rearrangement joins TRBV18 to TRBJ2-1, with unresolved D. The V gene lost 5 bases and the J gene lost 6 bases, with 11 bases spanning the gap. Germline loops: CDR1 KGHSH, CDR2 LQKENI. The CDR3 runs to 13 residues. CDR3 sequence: CASSSDLGNEQFF. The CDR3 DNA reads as TGTGCCAGCTCATCCGACTTGGGCAATGAGCAGTTCTTC.

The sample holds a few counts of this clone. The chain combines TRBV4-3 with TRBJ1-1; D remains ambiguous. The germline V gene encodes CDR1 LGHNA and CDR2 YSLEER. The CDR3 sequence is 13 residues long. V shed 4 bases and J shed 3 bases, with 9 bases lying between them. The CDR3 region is CASSRLSDTEAFF. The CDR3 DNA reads TGCGCCAGCAGCCGGTTATCGGACACTGAAGCTTTCTTT.

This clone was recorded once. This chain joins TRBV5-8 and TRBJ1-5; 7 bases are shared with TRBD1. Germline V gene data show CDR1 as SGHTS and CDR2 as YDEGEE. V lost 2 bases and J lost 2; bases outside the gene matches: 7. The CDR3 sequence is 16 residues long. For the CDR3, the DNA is TGTGCCAGCAGCTTCCACGGACAGGCGGGCAATCAGCCCCAGCATTTT. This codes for CASSFHGQAGNQPQHF.

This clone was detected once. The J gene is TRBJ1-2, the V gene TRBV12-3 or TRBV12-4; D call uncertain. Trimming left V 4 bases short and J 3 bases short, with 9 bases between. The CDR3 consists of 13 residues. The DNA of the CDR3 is TGTGCCAGCAGTTCGAGTCAGGACTATGGCTACACCTTC. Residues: CASSSSQDYGYTF.

CDR3 DNA sequence: TGTGCCAGCAGCTGGGGACTTGGAAGTGGGGAGACCCAGTACTTC. Its translation is CASSWGLGSGETQYF. J is TRBJ2-5 and V is TRBV11-2, with a possible D match to TRBD2 (6 bases). Germline CDR1 SGHAT, CDR2 FQNNGV. This CDR3 comprises 15 residues. V was pared by 4 bases and J by 5 bases, with 17 bases between.

This CDR3 reads CAAGRGRGYGYTF. The CDR3 DNA reads TGTGCCGCCGGCAGGGGGCGCGGCTATGGCTACACCTTC. The V and J genes are TRBV12-3 or TRBV12-4 and TRBJ1-2; 8 bases agree with TRBD1. After removal of 11 bases from V and 4 bases from J, the junction contained 9 bases not matched to a gene. This CDR3 contains 13 residues.

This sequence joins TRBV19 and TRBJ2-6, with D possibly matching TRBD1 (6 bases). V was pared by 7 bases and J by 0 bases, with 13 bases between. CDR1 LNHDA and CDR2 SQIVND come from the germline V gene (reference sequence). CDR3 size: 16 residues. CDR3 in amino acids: CASKPGARSGANVLTF. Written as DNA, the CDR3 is TGTGCCAGTAAGCCAGGGGCCCGCTCTGGGGCCAACGTCCTGACTTTC.

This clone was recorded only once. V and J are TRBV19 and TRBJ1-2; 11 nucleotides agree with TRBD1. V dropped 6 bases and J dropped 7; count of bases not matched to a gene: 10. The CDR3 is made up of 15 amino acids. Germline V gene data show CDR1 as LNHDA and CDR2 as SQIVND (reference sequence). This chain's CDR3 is CASSLIGQGAGGYTF. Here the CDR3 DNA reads TGTGCCAGTAGCCTGATCGGACAGGGGGCGGGTGGCTACACCTTC. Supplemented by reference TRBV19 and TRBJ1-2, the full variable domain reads DGGITQSPKYLFRKEGQNVTLSCEQNLNHDAMYWYRQDPGQGLRLIYYSQIVNDFQKGDIAEGYSVSREKKESFPLTVTSAQKNPTAFYLCASSLIGQGAGGYTFGSGTRLTVV.

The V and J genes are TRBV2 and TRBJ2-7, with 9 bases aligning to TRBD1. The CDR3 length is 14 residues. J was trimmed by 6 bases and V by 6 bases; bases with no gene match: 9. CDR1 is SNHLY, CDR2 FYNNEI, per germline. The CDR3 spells CASSLGQGSGEQYF. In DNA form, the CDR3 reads TGTGCCAGCAGCCTAGGACAGGGGAGTGGCGAGCAGTACTTC.

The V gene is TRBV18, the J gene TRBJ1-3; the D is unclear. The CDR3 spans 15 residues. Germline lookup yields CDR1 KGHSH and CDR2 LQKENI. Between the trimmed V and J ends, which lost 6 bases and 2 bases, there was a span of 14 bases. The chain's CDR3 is CASSTDQEAGNTIYF. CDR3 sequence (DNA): TGTGCCAGCTCGACCGACCAGGAGGCTGGAAACACCATATATTTT.